This entry lists 2 T cell receptor beta chains sequenced from one sample in a study of T-cell reconstitution after alpha-beta-depleted transplantation in children. Unique molecular identifiers were incorporated into the prepared TCRbeta library. TCRdb used MiXCR to reprocess the PCR reads, holding one entry per CDR3 protein. The sample has hundreds of thousands of distinct CDR3 sequences; approximately 14% are singletons. The specimen was PBMCs, collected before TCRalphabeta/CD19-depleted stem cell transplant. The receptors shown here come from a girl aged 2 to 10 with congenital amegakaryocytic thrombocytopenia, due to receive a stem cell transplant.

This clonotype came up many times. The V call is TRBV20-1, the J call TRBJ2-2; no definite D call. Trimming shortened V by 7 bases and J by 0 bases, and 12 bases separated the two germline ends. The CDR3 runs to 14 residues. The germline V gene has CDR1 DFQATT and CDR2 SNEGSKA (reference sequence). The CDR3 loop is CSVRTDANTGELFF. CDR3 sequence (DNA): TGCAGTGTCAGGACCGACGCGAACACCGGGGAGCTGTTTTTT.

This clonotype appeared a few times. This chain links TRBV12-3 or TRBV12-4 with TRBJ2-5; D not resolved. Trimming took off 2 bases at V and 3 bases at J, with 10 bases between the two ends. The CDR3 length is 14 residues. CDR3 DNA sequence: TGTGCCAGCAGTTTAATCTGGGAAAAAGAGACCCAGTACTTC. It encodes CASSLIWEKETQYF.